These 28 T cell receptor beta chains came from one sample sequenced in a study of cytomegalovirus exposure and HLA in healthy donors (dated by TCRdb to about 2017). Receptor amplification or capture employed the immunoSEQ multiplex PCR assay. A mixture of 60 forward primers for TCR Vbeta segments and 13 reverse primers for TCR Jbeta segments was used in the multiplex PCR. Held by TCRdb, this immuneACCESS table contains in-frame sequences only and omits some clones. Under half of the omission traces to an unresolved V gene where checked; the cause of the rest is unknown. The sample contains approximately 140,000 clones, around 80% of them found a single time. The leading ten clones occupy about an eighth of the sample. The sample was PBMCs. These receptors were collected from a middle-aged man in good health and CMV-seropositive.

This sequence joins TRBV18 and TRBJ2-1, with 9 nucleotides matching TRBD2. CDR1 and CDR2 (germline): KGHSH, LQKENI. The CDR3 is made up of 16 amino acids. V lost 3 bases to trimming and J lost 8 bases; unmatched junction nucleotides: 11. For the CDR3, the DNA is TGTGCCAGCTCACCGGCGGGAGGGCTGCTACGATATGAGCAGTTCTTC. As protein: CASSPAGGLLRYEQFF.

The V call is TRBV10-3, the J call TRBJ1-2; 12 bases fit TRBD1. Per the germline V gene, CDR1 is ENHRY and CDR2 is SYGVKD. The CDR3 is 14 residues long. The V gene end was trimmed by 7 bases and the J gene end by 8 bases; junction bases not matched to a gene: 8. The DNA of the CDR3 is TGTGCCATCAACCCGGGACAGGGGGCTGAGGGCTACACCTTC. It specifies CAINPGQGAEGYTF.

The CDR3 region has the DNA TGTGCCAGCAGCTTGGGCGGGATGTCAGATACGCAGTATTTT. Translation gives CASSLGGMSDTQYF. The chain couples TRBV5-4 to TRBJ2-3; tentatively, D is TRBD2 (6 bases). V was clipped by 0 bases and J by 4 bases, with 9 bases between them. Looked up from germline, CDR1 is SGHNT and CDR2 is YYREEE (reference sequence). There are 14 residues in the CDR3. Looking up the rest from reference TRBV5-4 and TRBJ2-3 gives the full variable domain: ETGVTQSPTHLIKTRGQQVTLRCSSQSGHNTVSWYQQALGQGPQFIFQYYREEENGRGNFPPRFSGLQFPNYSSELNVNALELDDSALYLCASSLGGMSDTQYFGPGTRLTVL.

This clone was seen a few times. The chain employs TRBV28 and TRBJ1-5; 7 positions match TRBD1. Unmatched junction bases numbered 2, after V lost 10 bases and J lost 2 bases. In germline, CDR1 is MDHEN, CDR2 SYDVKM. The CDR3 covers 12 residues. The CDR3 here is CAITGGNQPQHF. In nucleotides, the CDR3 is TGTGCCATCACAGGGGGCAATCAGCCCCAGCATTTT.

J is TRBJ2-7 and V is TRBV28, with a weak D call TRBD1 (5 bases). The V end lost 1 base, the J end lost 0 bases, and 16 bases lay between the germline ends. The CDR3 is 17 residues long. The V gene's germline CDR1 is MDHEN and CDR2 SYDVKM. CDR3: CASSLFPGSAPSYEQYF. CDR3 DNA: TGTGCCAGCAGTTTATTTCCAGGGTCGGCCCCCTCCTACGAGCAGTACTTC. The complete variable domain, with remaining parts taken from reference TRBV28 and TRBJ2-7, reads DVKVTQSSRYLVKRTGEKVFLECVQDMDHENMFWYRQDPGLGLRLIYFSYDVKMKEKGDIPEGYSVSREKKERFSLILESASTNQTSMYLCASSLFPGSAPSYEQYFGPGTRLTVT.

V gene TRBV7-9 combines with J gene TRBJ1-2, with unresolved D. V was cut by 0 bases and J by 6 bases, with 14 bases left in between. CDR1 and CDR2 from the germline V gene are SEHNR and FQNEAQ (reference sequence). The CDR3 runs to 15 residues. The chain's CDR3 is CASSLAGPGNDGYTF. The CDR3 region has the DNA TGTGCCAGCAGCTTAGCGGGTCCGGGGAATGATGGCTACACCTTC.

The V call is TRBV7-9, the J call TRBJ2-5; TRBD2 is a possible D gene (5 bases). The CDR3 is 10 residues long. V gave up 8 bases and J gave up 4 bases, with 5 bases separating them. Germline V gene data show CDR1 as SEHNR and CDR2 as FQNEAQ (reference sequence). CDR3 residues: CASGRETQYF. In nucleotides, the CDR3 is TGTGCCAGCGGGAGAGAGACCCAGTACTTC.

V is TRBV5-4 and J is TRBJ2-5; 8 bases agree with TRBD1. V shed 0 bases and J 2 bases; nucleotides not matched to a gene: 9. The germline CDR1 and CDR2 sequences are SGHNT and YYREEE (reference sequence). The CDR3 extends over 17 amino acids. The CDR3 spells CASSLDGTGARQETQYF. The CDR3 DNA follows: TGTGCCAGCAGCTTGGACGGGACAGGAGCGCGACAAGAGACCCAGTACTTC. The entire variable domain, with the rest obtained from reference TRBV5-4 and TRBJ2-5, is as follows: ETGVTQSPTHLIKTRGQQVTLRCSSQSGHNTVSWYQQALGQGPQFIFQYYREEENGRGNFPPRFSGLQFPNYSSELNVNALELDDSALYLCASSLDGTGARQETQYFGPGTRLLVL.

The genes are TRBV5-1 and TRBJ1-2; a possible D gene is TRBD1 (6 bases). V was pared by 4 bases and J by 6 bases, with 7 bases between. This CDR3 has 11 residues. Germline-derived CDR1 and CDR2 are SGHRS and YFSETQ. The CDR3 spells CASSPGDGYTF. CDR3 nucleotides: TGCGCCAGCAGCCCAGGGGATGGCTACACCTTC.

The chain is built from TRBV2 and TRBJ2-4, with D possibly TRBD1 on 5 matching bases. This CDR3 has 13 residues. From germline, CDR1 is SNHLY and CDR2 FYNNEI. V was pared by 4 bases and J by 10 bases, with 14 bases between. Here the CDR3 DNA reads TGTGCCAGCAGTGGTGGGGCTATGAGTATTCAGTACTTC. This sequence encodes CASSGGAMSIQYF. The entire variable domain, with the rest obtained from reference TRBV2 and TRBJ2-4, is as follows: EPEVTQTPSHQVTQMGQEVILRCVPISNHLYFYWYRQILGQKVEFLVSFYNNEISEKSEIFDDQFSVERPDGSNFTLKIRSTKLEDSAMYFCASSGGAMSIQYFGAGTRLSVL.

In DNA form, the CDR3 reads TGTGCCACGGGAGGGGGCGGAGTCTATGGCTACACCTTC. Protein product: CATGGGGVYGYTF. The chain has TRBV6-5 and TRBJ1-2; 7 positions agree with TRBD1. CDR3 size: 13 residues. The V and J ends lost 10 bases and 4 bases, in that order; junction bases with no gene match: 9. The germline CDR1 and CDR2 sequences are MNHEY and SVGAGI.

This clone occurred a few times. The rearrangement uses TRBV9 and TRBJ2-3; the match to TRBD2 covers 9 bases. Germline loops: CDR1 SGDLS, CDR2 YYNGEE. V lost 0 bases to trimming and J lost 1 base; unmatched junction nucleotides: 0. The CDR3 covers 15 residues. CDR3 in DNA: TGTGCCAGCAGCGTAGGCGGGGGGGGCACAGATACGCAGTATTTT. Amino acid sequence: CASSVGGGGTDTQYF.

The chain couples TRBV18 to TRBJ1-1; a weak D match, TRBD1 (5 bases). V shed 3 bases and J shed 1 base, with 9 bases lying between them. The CDR3 is 14 residues long. Germline V gene sequence: CDR1 KGHSH, CDR2 LQKENI. The CDR3 spells CASSPKGKNTEAFF. The CDR3 DNA sequence: TGTGCCAGCTCACCGAAGGGGAAGAACACTGAAGCTTTCTTT.

A single count supports this clone. The chain employs TRBV5-6 and TRBJ2-5; 8 bases are shared with TRBD2. CDR3 length: 17 residues. J was trimmed by 2 bases and V by 2 bases; bases with no gene match: 11. Germline V gene lookup returns CDR1 SGHDT and CDR2 YYEEEE. CDR3 nucleotide sequence: TGTGCCAGCAGCTTTGGGGGCCTAGCGGGCGGGCAAGAGACCCAGTACTTC. The encoded protein is CASSFGGLAGGQETQYF.

The rearrangement links TRBV11-2 to TRBJ2-3; TRBD2 might be the D (5 bases). CDR1 is SGHAT and CDR2 is FQNNGV in the germline V gene. V was trimmed by 1 base and J by 0 bases, leaving 14 bases between them. The CDR3 loop spans 17 amino acids. The DNA for the CDR3 is TGTGCCAGCAGCTTAGTCGTGAGCGGAGCTAGCACAGATACGCAGTATTTT. Residues: CASSLVVSGASTDTQYF.

This chain uses TRBV6-6 with TRBJ2-7; maybe TRBD1 (5 bases). CDR1 is MNHNY and CDR2 is SVGAGI in the germline V gene (reference sequence). The V and J ends lost 5 bases and 6 bases respectively, with 17 bases between them. The CDR3 spans 14 residues. The CDR3 region is CASSQGRAPSEQYF. DNA for the CDR3: TGTGCCAGCAGTCAGGGCCGGGCCCCCTCCGAGCAGTACTTC.

The V gene is TRBV19, the J gene TRBJ2-2, with D possibly being TRBD2 (6 bases). CDR3 length equals 14 residues. Trimming shortened V by 5 bases and J by 1 base, and 8 bases separated the two germline ends. Looked up from germline, CDR1 is LNHDA and CDR2 is SQIVND (reference sequence). DNA for the CDR3: TGTGCCAGTAGTGACGGGGGGAACACCGGGGAGCTGTTTTTT. This encodes CASSDGGNTGELFF. Variable domain in full (rest from reference TRBV19 and TRBJ2-2): DGGITQSPKYLFRKEGQNVTLSCEQNLNHDAMYWYRQDPGQGLRLIYYSQIVNDFQKGDIAEGYSVSREKKESFPLTVTSAQKNPTAFYLCASSDGGNTGELFFGEGSRLTVL.

The rearrangement uses TRBV14 and TRBJ1-1; D remains ambiguous. V dropped 7 bases and J dropped 1 base, with 10 bases sitting between them. Germline V CDR1 and CDR2: SGHDN, FVKESK. The CDR3 runs to 13 residues. CDR3 loop: CASTKFQNTEAFF. DNA for the CDR3: TGTGCCAGCACCAAATTTCAGAACACTGAAGCTTTCTTT.

As regards this clone: A read error may produce the germline difference seen at one junction end. The chain links TRBV19 to TRBJ2-1; 10 bases are a match to TRBD2. Per the germline V gene, CDR1 is LNHDA and CDR2 is SQIVND (reference sequence). This CDR3 is 13 amino acids long. For the CDR3, the DNA is TGTGCCAGTAGCCCCGGACTAGCGGAAAGGGGGGTCTTC. Residues: CASSPGLAERGVF.

V gene TRBV6-1 combines with J gene TRBJ1-2; TRBD1 might be the D (5 bases). Germline loops: CDR1 MNHNS, CDR2 SASEGT. The CDR3 extends over 14 amino acids. Trimming left V 5 bases short and J 0 bases short, with 10 bases between. The CDR3 spells CASSLGQSNYGYTF. DNA for the CDR3: TGTGCCAGCAGTCTTGGACAATCTAACTATGGCTACACCTTC.

The V and J genes are TRBV4-2 and TRBJ1-5; TRBD1 matches 11 bases. Losses at the gene ends were 4 bases for V and 7 bases for J; bases not matched to a gene: 9. This CDR3 region has 16 residues. Germline V CDR1 and CDR2: LGHNA, YNFKEQ. The CDR3 nucleotides read TGTGCCAGCAGCCCAGGGACAGGGGGAAAGGAACAGCCCCAGCATTTT. Protein product: CASSPGTGGKEQPQHF.

The V and J genes are TRBV6-5 and TRBJ2-2; a possible D gene is TRBD2 (6 bases). Germline V lookup: CDR1 MNHEY, CDR2 SVGAGI. V lost 6 bases and J lost 2, with 13 bases in between. The CDR3 sequence is 15 residues long. CDR3 nucleotides: TGTGCCAGCAGCGGCCGGGGGTTCAACACCGGGGAGCTGTTTTTT. Protein product: CASSGRGFNTGELFF.

In this sample, this clone turned up a few times. This chain joins TRBV19 and TRBJ2-3, with 14 bases that match TRBD2. The CDR3 sequence is 20 residues long. The V gene's germline CDR1 is LNHDA and CDR2 SQIVND (reference sequence). V shed 0 bases, J shed 0 bases, and the junction held 8 bases outside the gene matches. As DNA, the CDR3 is TGTGCCAGTAGTATAGATCACCTGGGACTAGCGGGAGAGAGCACAGATACGCAGTATTTT. Translating it yields CASSIDHLGLAGESTDTQYF.

The chain is built from TRBV5-8 and TRBJ1-1, with TRBD1 as a possible D gene (5 bases). Germline loops: CDR1 SGHTS, CDR2 YDEGEE. The CDR3 loop spans 15 amino acids. V was trimmed by 5 bases and J by 0 bases, leaving 14 bases between them. The CDR3 loop reads CASSLGTGMNTEAFF. CDR3 sequence (DNA): TGTGCCAGCAGTCTGGGGACTGGTATGAACACTGAAGCTTTCTTT.

The chain couples TRBV7-9 to TRBJ1-4, with a weak D call TRBD1 (5 bases). V dropped 5 bases and J dropped 7 bases, with 14 bases sitting between them. Germline CDR1 SEHNR, CDR2 FQNEAQ (reference sequence). This CDR3 has 14 residues. CDR3 amino acids: CASSLRVDGEKLFF. CDR3 coding DNA: TGTGCCAGCAGCCTCAGGGTTGACGGTGAAAAACTGTTTTTT.

The V and J genes are TRBV7-6 and TRBJ2-3, with 12 bases lining up with TRBD2. The CDR3 has 16 amino acids. From germline, CDR1 is SGHVS and CDR2 FNYEAQ. V gave up 2 bases and J gave up 5 bases; unmatched junction bases: 5. CDR3 sequence: CASSLRLAGVIDTQYF. CDR3 DNA sequence: TGTGCCAGCAGCTTAAGACTAGCGGGAGTAATAGATACGCAGTATTTT.

This rearrangement joins TRBV28 to TRBJ2-7; D might be TRBD1 (6 bases). This CDR3 has 13 amino acids. V lost 2 bases to trimming and J lost 5 bases, with 10 bases between them. CDR1 and CDR2 (germline): MDHEN, SYDVKM. Here the CDR3 reads CASSLGQLNEQYF. The CDR3 nucleotides are TGTGCCAGCAGTTTAGGACAGTTGAACGAGCAGTACTTC. The full variable domain, completed using reference TRBV28 and TRBJ2-7, is DVKVTQSSRYLVKRTGEKVFLECVQDMDHENMFWYRQDPGLGLRLIYFSYDVKMKEKGDIPEGYSVSREKKERFSLILESASTNQTSMYLCASSLGQLNEQYFGPGTRLTVT.

The chain uses TRBV7-2 and TRBJ2-7; tentative D call: TRBD2 (6 bases). CDR3 length: 16 amino acids. The germline V gene has CDR1 SGHTA and CDR2 FQGNSA. The V end lost 3 bases, the J end lost 0 bases, and 15 bases lay between the germline ends. CDR3 loop: CASSFAGLPSSYEQYF. Here the CDR3 DNA reads TGTGCCAGCAGCTTCGCGGGGCTACCAAGCTCCTACGAGCAGTACTTC.